These 8 T cell receptor beta chains were all obtained from the same sample, sequenced in a study of shared clonotypes between healthy human individuals (dated by TCRdb to about 2020). Libraries were made using the immunoSEQ multiplex PCR assay. As stored in TCRdb, this immuneACCESS dataset retains in-frame rearrangements with V and J assigned. A fraction of the clones does not appear; measured against another copy, unresolved V genes explain less than half of the discrepancy, and the remainder lacks a known reason. The sample table lists roughly 2 million clones, approximately 96% of them with a count of one. The leading ten clones occupy roughly 0.13% of the sample. Sequenced input: naive CD4+ T cells sorted from blood. Sample cell subset or site, as interpreted from the label and publication: CD45RA+ positively selected. These receptors were collected from a man aged 18 to 30 in good health.

V usage is TRBV19 and J usage is TRBJ2-1; D not certain. The germline CDR1 and CDR2 sequences are LNHDA and SQIVND (reference sequence). The ends were cut back, 4 bases at V and 7 bases at J, with 5 bases in the middle. The CDR3 is 11 amino acids. As DNA, the CDR3 is TGTGCCAGTAGTACATGGAATGAGCAGTTCTTC. Amino acid sequence: CASSTWNEQFF.

V is TRBV19 and J is TRBJ1-6, with D unclear. Trimming removed 7 bases from V and 9 bases from J, with 16 bases in between. CDR3 length: 14 residues. The germline gives CDR1 LNHDA, CDR2 SQIVND (reference sequence). CDR3 nucleotide sequence: TGTGCCAGTACCGATGCGTTCGGAAGTTCACCCCTCCACTTT. Protein: CASTDAFGSSPLHF.

About this clone: In the same sample, other DNA sequences code for this CDR3. The gene calls are TRBV5-4 and TRBJ1-6; 7 positions agree with TRBD1. The CDR3 runs 16 residues. V gave up 4 bases and J gave up 0 bases; unmatched junction bases: 4. The germline CDR1 and CDR2 sequences are SGHNT and YYREEE (reference sequence). CDR3: CASSPDRSSYNSPLHF. CDR3 sequence (DNA): TGTGCCAGCAGCCCGGACAGGAGCTCCTATAATTCACCCCTCCACTTT.

The rearrangement joins TRBV10-2 to TRBJ2-4, with D maybe TRBD2 (6 bases). The germline V gene encodes CDR1 WSHSY and CDR2 SAAADI. The V end was cut by 4 bases, the J end by 9 bases, with 13 bases between. This CDR3 has 13 residues. For the CDR3, the DNA is TGCGCCAGCAGTGGAGTCCAGGAGGGCATTCAGTACTTC. It specifies CASSGVQEGIQYF.

J is TRBJ2-7 and V is TRBV4-1; D not certain. Germline V CDR1 and CDR2: MGHRA, YSYEKL. Trimming took 4 bases from V and 0 from J, leaving 13 bases between them. The CDR3 spans 15 residues. The CDR3 protein is CASSPGPPGSYEQYF. In nucleotides, the CDR3 is TGCGCCAGCAGCCCAGGCCCCCCCGGCTCCTACGAGCAGTACTTC.

The rearrangement links TRBV12-2 to TRBJ1-5. TRBV12-2 is marked as a pseudogene. This CDR3 is 18 amino acids long. As DNA, the CDR3 is TGTGCAAGTCGCTTAGCGGAACTCCTCGGGGGGGCAAGACAGCCCCAGCATTTT. It encodes CASRLAELLGGARQPQHF.

The V gene is TRBV10-3, the J gene TRBJ2-7; no definite D call. The germline V gene has CDR1 ENHRY and CDR2 SYGVKD. V was cut by 6 bases and J by 3 bases, with 12 bases left in between. The CDR3 contains 13 residues. CDR3: CAIRTSDGYEQYF. The CDR3 region has the DNA TGTGCCATCAGAACCTCAGACGGCTACGAGCAGTACTTC.

V gene TRBV19 combines with J gene TRBJ1-5; D unresolved. Between the trimmed V and J ends, which lost 5 bases and 11 bases, there was a span of 16 bases. CDR1 and CDR2 from the germline V gene are LNHDA and SQIVND (reference sequence). This CDR3 spans 13 amino acids. The CDR3 DNA reads TGTGCCAGTAGTCTCGACTTAACATATGCCCAGCATTTT. Protein: CASSLDLTYAQHF.